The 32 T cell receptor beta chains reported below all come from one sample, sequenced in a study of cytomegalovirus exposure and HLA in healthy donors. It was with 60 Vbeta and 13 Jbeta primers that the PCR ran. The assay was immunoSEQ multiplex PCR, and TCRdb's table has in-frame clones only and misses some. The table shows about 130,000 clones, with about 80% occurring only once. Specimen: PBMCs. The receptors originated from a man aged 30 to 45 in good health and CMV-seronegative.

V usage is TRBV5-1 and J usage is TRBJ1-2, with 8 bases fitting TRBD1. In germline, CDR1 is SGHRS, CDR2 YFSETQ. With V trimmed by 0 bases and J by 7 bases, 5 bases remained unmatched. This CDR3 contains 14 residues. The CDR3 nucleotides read TGCGCCAGCAGCTTGGGCGGACAGGGTGGTGGCTACACCTTC. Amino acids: CASSLGGQGGGYTF. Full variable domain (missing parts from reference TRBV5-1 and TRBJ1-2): KAGVTQTPRYLIKTRGQQVTLSCSPISGHRSVSWYQQTPGQGLQFLFEYFSETQRNKGNFPGRFSGRQFSNSRSEMNVSTLELGDSALYLCASSLGGQGGGYTFGSGTRLTVV.

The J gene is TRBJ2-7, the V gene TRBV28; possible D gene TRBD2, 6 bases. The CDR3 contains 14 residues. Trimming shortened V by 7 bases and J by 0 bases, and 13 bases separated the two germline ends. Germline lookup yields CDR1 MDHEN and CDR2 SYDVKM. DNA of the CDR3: TGTGCCAGCACCACGGGGGTGAGCTCCTACGAGCAGTACTTC. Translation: CASTTGVSSYEQYF.

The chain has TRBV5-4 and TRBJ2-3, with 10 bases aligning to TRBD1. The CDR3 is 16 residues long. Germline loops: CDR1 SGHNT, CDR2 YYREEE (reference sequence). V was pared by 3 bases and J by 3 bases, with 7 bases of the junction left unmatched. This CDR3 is CASSSPTGGVTDTQYF. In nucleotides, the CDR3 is TGTGCCAGCAGCTCACCGACAGGGGGCGTGACAGATACGCAGTATTTT.

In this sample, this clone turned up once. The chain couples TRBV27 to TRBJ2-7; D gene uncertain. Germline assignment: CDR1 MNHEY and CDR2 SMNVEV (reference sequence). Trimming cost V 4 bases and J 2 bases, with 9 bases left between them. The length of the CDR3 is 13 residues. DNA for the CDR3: TGTGCCAGCAGTTGGGCCTTTGCCTACGAGCAGTACTTC. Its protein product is CASSWAFAYEQYF.

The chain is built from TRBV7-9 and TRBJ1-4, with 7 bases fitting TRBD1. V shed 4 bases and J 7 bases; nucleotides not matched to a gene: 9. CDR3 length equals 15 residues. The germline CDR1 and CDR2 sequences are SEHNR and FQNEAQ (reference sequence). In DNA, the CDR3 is TGTGCCAGCAGCTCAGCACAGGGGAGGATTGAAAAACTGTTTTTT. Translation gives CASSSAQGRIEKLFF. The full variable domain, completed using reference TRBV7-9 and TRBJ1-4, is DTGVSQNPRHKITKRGQNVTFRCDPISEHNRLYWYRQTLGQGPEFLTYFQNEAQLEKSRLLSDRFSAERPKGSFSTLEIQRTEQGDSAMYLCASSSAQGRIEKLFFGSGTQLSVL.

The CDR3 region is CASSDSPGWGYTF. CDR3 nucleotides: TGTGCCAGCAGTGACTCCCCAGGCTGGGGCTACACCTTC. The genes are TRBV6-4 and TRBJ1-2; D call uncertain. CDR1 and CDR2 from the germline V gene are MRHNA and SNTAGT. Trimming cost V 0 bases and J 8 bases, with 10 bases left between them. This CDR3 contains 13 residues.

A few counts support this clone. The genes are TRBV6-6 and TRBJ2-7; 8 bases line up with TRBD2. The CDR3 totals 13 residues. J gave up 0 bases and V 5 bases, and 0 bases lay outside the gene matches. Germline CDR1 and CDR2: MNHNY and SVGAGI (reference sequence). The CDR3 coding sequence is TGTGCCAGCAGTAGCGGGGGCTCCTACGAGCAGTACTTC. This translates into CASSSGGSYEQYF.

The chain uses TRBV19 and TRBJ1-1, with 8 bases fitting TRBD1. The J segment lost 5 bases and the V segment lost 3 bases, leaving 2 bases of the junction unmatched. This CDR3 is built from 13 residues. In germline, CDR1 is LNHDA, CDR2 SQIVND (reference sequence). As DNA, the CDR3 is TGTGCCAGTAGTATTAACAGGGGGACTGAAGCTTTCTTT. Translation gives CASSINRGTEAFF.

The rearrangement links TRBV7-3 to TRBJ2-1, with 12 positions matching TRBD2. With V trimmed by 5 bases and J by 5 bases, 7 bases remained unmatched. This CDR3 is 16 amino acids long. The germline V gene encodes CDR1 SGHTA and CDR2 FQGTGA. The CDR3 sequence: CASSLPGLAGDNEQFF. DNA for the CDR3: TGTGCCAGCAGCCTGCCGGGACTAGCGGGTGACAATGAGCAGTTCTTC. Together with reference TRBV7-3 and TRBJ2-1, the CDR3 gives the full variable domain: GAGVSQTPSNKVTEKGKYVELRCDPISGHTALYWYRQSLGQGPEFLIYFQGTGAADDSGLPNDRFFAVRPEGSVSTLKIQRTERGDSAVYLCASSLPGLAGDNEQFFGPGTRLTVL.

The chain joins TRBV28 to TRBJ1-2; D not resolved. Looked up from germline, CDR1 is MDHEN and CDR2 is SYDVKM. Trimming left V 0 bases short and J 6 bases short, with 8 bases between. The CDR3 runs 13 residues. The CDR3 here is CASSLWSYDGYTF. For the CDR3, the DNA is TGTGCCAGCAGTTTATGGTCCTACGATGGCTACACCTTC.

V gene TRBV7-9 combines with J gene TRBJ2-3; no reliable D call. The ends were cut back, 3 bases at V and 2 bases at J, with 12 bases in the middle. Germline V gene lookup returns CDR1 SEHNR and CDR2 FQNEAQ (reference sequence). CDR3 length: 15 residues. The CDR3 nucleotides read TGTGCCAGCAGCTTGTTAATCGACAACACAGATACGCAGTATTTT. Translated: CASSLLIDNTDTQYF.

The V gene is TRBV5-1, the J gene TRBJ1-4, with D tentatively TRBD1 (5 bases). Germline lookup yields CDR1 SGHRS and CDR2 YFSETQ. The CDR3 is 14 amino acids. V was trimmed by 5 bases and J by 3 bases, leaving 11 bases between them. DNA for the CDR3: TGCGCCAGCAGAGACGGGGGGGCTAATGAAAAACTGTTTTTT. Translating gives CASRDGGANEKLFF. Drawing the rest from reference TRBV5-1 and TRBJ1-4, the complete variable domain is KAGVTQTPRYLIKTRGQQVTLSCSPISGHRSVSWYQQTPGQGLQFLFEYFSETQRNKGNFPGRFSGRQFSNSRSEMNVSTLELGDSALYLCASRDGGANEKLFFGSGTQLSVL.

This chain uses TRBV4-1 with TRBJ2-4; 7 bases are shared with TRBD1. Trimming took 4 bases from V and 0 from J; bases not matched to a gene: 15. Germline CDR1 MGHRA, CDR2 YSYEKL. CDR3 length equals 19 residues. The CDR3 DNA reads TGCGCCAGCAGCCCCCGGGACAGCTTGATCCTCCTAGCCAAAAACATTCAGTACTTC. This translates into CASSPRDSLILLAKNIQYF.

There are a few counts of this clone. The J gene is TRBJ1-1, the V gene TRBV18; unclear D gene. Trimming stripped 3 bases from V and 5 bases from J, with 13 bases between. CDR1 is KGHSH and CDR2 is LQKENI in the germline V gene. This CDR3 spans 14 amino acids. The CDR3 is CASSPSRTGTEAFF. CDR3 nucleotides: TGTGCCAGCTCACCTTCCCGGACGGGGACTGAAGCTTTCTTT.

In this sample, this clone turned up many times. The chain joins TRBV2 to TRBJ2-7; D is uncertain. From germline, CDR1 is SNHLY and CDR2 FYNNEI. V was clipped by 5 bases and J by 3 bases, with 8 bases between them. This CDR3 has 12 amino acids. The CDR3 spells CASSLDFYEQYF. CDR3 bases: TGTGCCAGCAGTCTAGACTTCTACGAGCAGTACTTC.

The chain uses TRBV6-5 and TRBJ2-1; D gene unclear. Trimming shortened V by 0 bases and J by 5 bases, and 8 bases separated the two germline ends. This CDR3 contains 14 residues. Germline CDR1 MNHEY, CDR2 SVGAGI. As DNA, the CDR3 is TGTGCCAGCAGTTACTCGAGTACGAACAATGAGCAGTTCTTC. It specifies CASSYSSTNNEQFF.

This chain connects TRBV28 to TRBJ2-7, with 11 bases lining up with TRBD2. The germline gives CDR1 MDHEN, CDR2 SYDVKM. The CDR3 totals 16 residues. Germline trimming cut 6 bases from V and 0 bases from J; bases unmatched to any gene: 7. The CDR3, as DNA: TGTGCCAGCAGCCCAATCGGACTAGCGGGCTCCTACGAGCAGTACTTC. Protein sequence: CASSPIGLAGSYEQYF.

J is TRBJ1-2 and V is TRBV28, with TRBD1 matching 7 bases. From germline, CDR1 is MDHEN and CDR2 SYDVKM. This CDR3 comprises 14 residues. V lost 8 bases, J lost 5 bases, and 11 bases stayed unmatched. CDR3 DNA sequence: TGTGCCAGCCATACGCAGACAGGGTGGTATGGCTACACCTTC. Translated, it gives CASHTQTGWYGYTF.

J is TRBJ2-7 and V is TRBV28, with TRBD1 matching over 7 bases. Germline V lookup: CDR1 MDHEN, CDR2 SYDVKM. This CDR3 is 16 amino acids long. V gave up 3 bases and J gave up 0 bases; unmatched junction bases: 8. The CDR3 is CASSFPDRASSYEQYF. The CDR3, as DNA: TGTGCCAGCAGTTTCCCCGACAGGGCGAGCTCCTACGAGCAGTACTTC.

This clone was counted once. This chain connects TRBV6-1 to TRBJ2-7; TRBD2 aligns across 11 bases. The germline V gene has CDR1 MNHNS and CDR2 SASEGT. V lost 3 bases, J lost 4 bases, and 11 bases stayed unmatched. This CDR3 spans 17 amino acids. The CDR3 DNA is TGTGCCAGCAGTGAGCCGGCTGGAGGGACTAGCGGTTACGAGCAGTACTTC. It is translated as CASSEPAGGTSGYEQYF.

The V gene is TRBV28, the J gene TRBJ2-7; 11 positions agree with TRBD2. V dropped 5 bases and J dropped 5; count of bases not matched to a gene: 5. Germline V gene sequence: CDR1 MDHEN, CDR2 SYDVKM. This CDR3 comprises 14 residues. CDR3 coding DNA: TGTGCCAGCAGTCCATTACTAGCGGGGGACGAGCAGTACTTC. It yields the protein CASSPLLAGDEQYF.

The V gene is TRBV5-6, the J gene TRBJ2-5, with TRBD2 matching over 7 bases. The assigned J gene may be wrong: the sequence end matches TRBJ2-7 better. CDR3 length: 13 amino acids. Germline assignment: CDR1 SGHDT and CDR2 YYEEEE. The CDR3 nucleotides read TGTGCCAGCACCCGGCGGGAGTATTACGAGCAGTACTTC. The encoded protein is CASTRREYYEQYF.

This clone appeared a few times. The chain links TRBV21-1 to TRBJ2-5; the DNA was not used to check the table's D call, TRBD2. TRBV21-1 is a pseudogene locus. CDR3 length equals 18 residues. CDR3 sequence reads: CASSKVDSFTSGRETQYF. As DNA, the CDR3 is TGTGCCAGCAGCAAAGTTGATTCTTTTACTAGCGGGAGGGAGACCCAGTACTTC.

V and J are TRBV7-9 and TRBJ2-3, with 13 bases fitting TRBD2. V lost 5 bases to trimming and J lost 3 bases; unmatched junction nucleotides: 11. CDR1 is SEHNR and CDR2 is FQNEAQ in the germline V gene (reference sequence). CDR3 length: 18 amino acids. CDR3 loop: CASSENRRTSGSTDTQYF. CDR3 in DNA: TGTGCCAGCAGCGAAAACCGTAGGACTAGCGGGAGTACAGATACGCAGTATTTT. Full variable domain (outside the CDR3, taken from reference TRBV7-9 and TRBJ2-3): DTGVSQNPRHKITKRGQNVTFRCDPISEHNRLYWYRQTLGQGPEFLTYFQNEAQLEKSRLLSDRFSAERPKGSFSTLEIQRTEQGDSAMYLCASSENRRTSGSTDTQYFGPGTRLTVL.

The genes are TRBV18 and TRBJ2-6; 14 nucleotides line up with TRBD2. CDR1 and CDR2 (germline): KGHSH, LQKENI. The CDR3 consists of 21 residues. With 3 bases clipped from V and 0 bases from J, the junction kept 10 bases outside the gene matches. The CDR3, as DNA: TGTGCCAGCTCACCTCGGGGACTAGCGGGAGTTACGAGCTCTGGGGCCAACGTCCTGACTTTC. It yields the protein CASSPRGLAGVTSSGANVLTF.

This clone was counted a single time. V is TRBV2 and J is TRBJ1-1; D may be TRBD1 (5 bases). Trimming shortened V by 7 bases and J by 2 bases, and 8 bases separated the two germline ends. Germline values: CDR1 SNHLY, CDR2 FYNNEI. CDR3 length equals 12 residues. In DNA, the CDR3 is TGTGCCAGCACCAGGACAAACACTGAAGCTTTCTTT. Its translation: CASTRTNTEAFF.

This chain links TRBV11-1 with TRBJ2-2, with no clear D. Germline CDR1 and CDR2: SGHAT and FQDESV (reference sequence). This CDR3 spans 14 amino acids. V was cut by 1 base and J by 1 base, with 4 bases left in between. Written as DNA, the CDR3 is TGTGCCAGCAGCTTAGTAGAGAACACCGGGGAGCTGTTTTTT. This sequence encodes CASSLVENTGELFF.

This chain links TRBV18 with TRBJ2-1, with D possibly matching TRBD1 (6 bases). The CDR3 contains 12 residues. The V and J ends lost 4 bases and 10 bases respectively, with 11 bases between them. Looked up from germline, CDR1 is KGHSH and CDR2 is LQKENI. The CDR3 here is CASSRGGGEQFF. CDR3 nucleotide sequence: TGTGCCAGCTCACGAGGGGGTGGCGAGCAGTTCTTC. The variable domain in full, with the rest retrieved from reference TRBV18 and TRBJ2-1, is NAGVMQNPRHLVRRRGQEARLRCSPMKGHSHVYWYRQLPEEGLKFMVYLQKENIIDESGMPKERFSAEFPKEGPSILRIQQVVRGDSAAYFCASSRGGGEQFFGPGTRLTVL.

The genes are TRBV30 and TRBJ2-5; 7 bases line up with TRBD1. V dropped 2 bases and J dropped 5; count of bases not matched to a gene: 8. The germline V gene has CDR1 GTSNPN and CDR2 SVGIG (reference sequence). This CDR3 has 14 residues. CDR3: CAWSSEQGLETQYF. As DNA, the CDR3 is TGTGCCTGGAGTTCAGAACAGGGGTTGGAGACCCAGTACTTC.

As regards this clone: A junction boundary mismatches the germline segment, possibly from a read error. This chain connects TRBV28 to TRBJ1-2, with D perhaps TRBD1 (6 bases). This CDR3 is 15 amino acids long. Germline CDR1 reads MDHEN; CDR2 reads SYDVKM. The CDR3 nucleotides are TGTGCCAGCAGCATCTCGGGACAAAACCTGGATGGCTACCCCTTC. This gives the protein CASSISGQNLDGYPF.

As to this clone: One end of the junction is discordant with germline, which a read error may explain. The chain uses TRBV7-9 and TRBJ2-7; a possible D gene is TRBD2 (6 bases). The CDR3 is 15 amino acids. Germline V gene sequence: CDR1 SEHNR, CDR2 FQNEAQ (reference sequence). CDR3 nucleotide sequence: TGTTCCAGCAGCCTAGAAGGGTGGAGGGCCTACGAGCAGTACTTC. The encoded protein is CSSSLEGWRAYEQYF.

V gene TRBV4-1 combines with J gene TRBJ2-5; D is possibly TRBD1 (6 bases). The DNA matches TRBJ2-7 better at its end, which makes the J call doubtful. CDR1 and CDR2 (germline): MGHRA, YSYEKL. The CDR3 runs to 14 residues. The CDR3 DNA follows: TGCGCCAGCAGCCAAACCAGGGGCCCCTACGAGCAGTACTTC. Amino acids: CASSQTRGPYEQYF.